These 9 T cell receptor beta chains came from one sample sequenced in a study of OX40 agonist ivuxolimab in advanced cancers. Clones were sequenced by immunoSEQ multiplex PCR, and TCRdb holds only the in-frame ones, with some missing. Among some 70,000 clones listed, over 85% were seen once. The sample was CD4+ or CD8+ T cells sorted from blood, taken in a trial of the OX40 agonist ivuxolimab. Receptors originate from an adult with an advanced solid tumor such as melanoma, head and neck, liver or kidney cancer.

In its sample, this clone was seen once. The gene calls are TRBV10-3 and TRBJ2-5, with 8 bases matching TRBD2. The J call is in doubt because the DNA end fits TRBJ2-7 better. The CDR3 is 16 residues long. Germline CDR1 is ENHRY and CDR2 is SYGVKD. The CDR3: CAISQNLAGRGYEQYF. Written as DNA, the CDR3 is TGTGCCATCTCCCAGAATTTAGCGGGGAGAGGCTACGAGCAGTACTTC.

The genes are TRBV7-2 and TRBJ1-1; 9 bases agree with TRBD1. The CDR3 is 15 amino acids. The V gene end was trimmed by 5 bases and the J gene end by 1 base; junction bases not matched to a gene: 5. From germline, CDR1 is SGHTA and CDR2 FQGNSA. This chain's CDR3 is CASSRPGQGNTEAFF. The CDR3 DNA sequence: TGTGCCAGCAGCCGACCGGGACAGGGGAACACTGAAGCTTTCTTT. The variable domain in full, completed from reference TRBV7-2 and TRBJ1-1, reads GAGVSQSPSNKVTEKGKDVELRCDPISGHTALYWYRQSLGQGLEFLIYFQGNSAPDKSGLPSDRFSAERTGGSVSTLTIQRTQQEDSAVYLCASSRPGQGNTEAFFGQGTRLTVV.

The V gene is TRBV11-2, the J gene TRBJ1-1, with D unclear. The CDR3 runs to 14 residues. Trimming shortened V by 1 base and J by 6 bases, and 12 bases separated the two germline ends. Germline V CDR1 and CDR2: SGHAT, FQNNGV. CDR3 bases: TGTGCCAGCAGCTTAGGATTAAGGGAGGCTGAAGCTTTCTTT. Protein product: CASSLGLREAEAFF.

The rearrangement links TRBV10-3 to TRBJ1-4, with D uncertain. Trimming shortened V by 0 bases and J by 5 bases, and 16 bases separated the two germline ends. The CDR3 covers 17 residues. In germline, CDR1 is ENHRY, CDR2 SYGVKD. This CDR3 reads CAISESEVPNGNEKLFF. The DNA of the CDR3 is TGTGCCATCAGTGAGTCGGAGGTCCCCAACGGAAATGAAAAACTGTTTTTT.

This clone is a singleton in its sample. The chain carries TRBV10-1 and TRBJ2-3; D may be TRBD1 or TRBD2 (5 bases each). CDR3 length equals 15 residues. CDR1 is WNHNN, CDR2 SYGVQD, per germline (reference sequence). V lost 8 bases and J lost 3, with 18 bases in between. The CDR3 nucleotides are TGCGCCAGCCCACCGCACCCGAGGGGAACAGATACGCAGTATTTT. Protein sequence: CASPPHPRGTDTQYF.

The gene calls are TRBV19 and TRBJ1-1; possibly TRBD1 for D (5 bases). V gave up 9 bases and J gave up 4 bases, with 15 bases separating them. Germline lookup yields CDR1 LNHDA and CDR2 SQIVND (reference sequence). There are 13 residues in the CDR3. CDR3 coding DNA: TGTGCCAGCGGGGCAGGGCCCGGCACTGAAGCTTTCTTT. This encodes CASGAGPGTEAFF. The entire variable domain, with the rest obtained from reference TRBV19 and TRBJ1-1, is as follows: DGGITQSPKYLFRKEGQNVTLSCEQNLNHDAMYWYRQDPGQGLRLIYYSQIVNDFQKGDIAEGYSVSREKKESFPLTVTSAQKNPTAFYLCASGAGPGTEAFFGQGTRLTVV.

The chain couples TRBV11-3 to TRBJ2-3; D not certain. Trimming stripped 2 bases from V and 6 bases from J, with 9 bases between. Germline lookup yields CDR1 SGHNT and CDR2 YENEEA. This CDR3 is built from 13 residues. CDR3 sequence: CASSLNLRDTQYF. The CDR3 region has the DNA TGTGCCAGCAGCTTAAATTTACGGGATACGCAGTATTTT.

The chain carries TRBV5-1 and TRBJ2-4; 8 positions agree with TRBD1. V lost 4 bases and J lost 9; bases outside the gene matches: 9. The CDR3 is 14 amino acids. The germline gives CDR1 SGHRS, CDR2 YFSETQ. The chain's CDR3 is CASSVGEDRAIQYF. CDR3 sequence (DNA): TGCGCCAGCAGCGTGGGAGAGGACAGGGCCATTCAGTACTTC.

This chain links TRBV5-1 with TRBJ2-1; D remains unclear. This CDR3 region has 16 residues. Per the germline V gene, CDR1 is SGHRS and CDR2 is YFSETQ. V was cut by 4 bases and J by 5 bases, with 19 bases left in between. The CDR3 loop reads CASSTKYRSPNNEQFF. The CDR3 DNA follows: TGCGCCAGCAGCACAAAGTACAGATCCCCCAACAATGAGCAGTTCTTC.